Presented here are 11 T cell receptor beta chains from one specimen sequenced in a study of chemoradiotherapy in HPV16-positive cancers. Assay used: immunoSEQ multiplex PCR; TCRdb lists only in-frame clones, some missing. The sample consists of some 5,600 clones, 70% to 85% of them appearing once. Source: tumor tissue, taken from a patient who underwent chemoradiotherapy. The receptors derive from a human donor with HPV-associated anogenital cancer.

CDR3 region: CASSVGGNSNQPQHF. The CDR3 DNA is TGTGCCAGCAGCGTAGGTGGAAATAGCAATCAGCCCCAGCATTTT. The V and J genes are TRBV9 and TRBJ1-5; D uncertain. The CDR3 is 15 residues long. Trimming left V 0 bases short and J 0 bases short, with 7 bases between. CDR1 is SGDLS, CDR2 YYNGEE, per germline.

V gene TRBV19 combines with J gene TRBJ2-3; D perhaps matches TRBD2 (6 bases). The CDR3 spans 15 residues. Between the trimmed V and J ends, which lost 5 bases and 0 bases, there was a span of 12 bases. Germline CDR1 is LNHDA and CDR2 is SQIVND (reference sequence). The CDR3 DNA reads as TGTGCCAGTAGTCCCCGGAGGGACAGCACAGATACGCAGTATTTT. It codes for CASSPRRDSTDTQYF. The full variable domain, rest sourced from reference TRBV19 and TRBJ2-3, is DGGITQSPKYLFRKEGQNVTLSCEQNLNHDAMYWYRQDPGQGLRLIYYSQIVNDFQKGDIAEGYSVSREKKESFPLTVTSAQKNPTAFYLCASSPRRDSTDTQYFGPGTRLTVL.

The chain combines TRBV9 with TRBJ2-3; maybe TRBD2 (7 bases). From germline, CDR1 is SGDLS and CDR2 YYNGEE. The germline V and J ends were trimmed by 4 bases and 9 bases, with 21 bases remaining between them. The CDR3 length is 15 residues. The chain's CDR3 is CASSPGVGGAGTQYF. CDR3 sequence (DNA): TGTGCCAGCAGCCCAGGTGTTGGGGGGGCAGGAACGCAGTATTTT.

The chain carries TRBV7-3 and TRBJ2-1; 10 bases fit TRBD2. The length of the CDR3 is 16 residues. The J segment lost 0 bases and the V segment lost 5 bases, leaving 4 bases of the junction unmatched. Germline-derived CDR1 and CDR2 are SGHTA and FQGTGA. CDR3 region: CASSPRLAGSYNEQFF. CDR3 coding DNA: TGTGCCAGCAGCCCCCGACTAGCGGGCTCCTACAATGAGCAGTTCTTC.

There are a few counts of this clone. The chain couples TRBV5-5 to TRBJ1-1; TRBD1 is a possible D gene (6 bases). The germline V and J ends were trimmed by 0 bases and 5 bases, with 11 bases remaining between them. From germline, CDR1 is SGHKS and CDR2 YYEKEE (reference sequence). There are 14 residues in the CDR3. The CDR3 here is CASSLEGGMTEAFF. The DNA of the CDR3 is TGTGCCAGCAGCTTGGAAGGGGGAATGACTGAAGCTTTCTTT. Full variable domain (remainder filled in from reference TRBV5-5 and TRBJ1-1): DAGVTQSPTHLIKTRGQQVTLRCSPISGHKSVSWYQQVLGQGPQFIFQYYEKEERGRGNFPDRFSARQFPNYSSELNVNALLLGDSALYLCASSLEGGMTEAFFGQGTRLTVV.

The V call is TRBV7-2, the J call TRBJ1-2, with D hard to call. Germline V gives CDR1 SGHTA, CDR2 FQGNSA. This CDR3 has 14 residues. The V end was cut by 0 bases, the J end by 4 bases, with 9 bases between. Here the CDR3 reads CASSLARDTYGYTF. The DNA for the CDR3 is TGTGCCAGCAGCTTAGCGCGGGATACCTATGGCTACACCTTC.

V and J are TRBV18 and TRBJ2-7; D might be TRBD1 (6 bases). The CDR3 runs 14 residues. Trimming removed 4 bases from V and 5 bases from J, with 15 bases in between. Germline V gives CDR1 KGHSH, CDR2 LQKENI. CDR3 nucleotide sequence: TGTGCCAGCTCACTCAACAGGGATAGCGACGAGCAGTACTTC. It specifies CASSLNRDSDEQYF.

The chain links TRBV5-1 to TRBJ2-7; 8 bases are a match to TRBD1. CDR3 length: 13 residues. The J segment lost 6 bases and the V segment lost 5 bases, leaving 7 bases of the junction unmatched. CDR1 and CDR2 from the germline V gene are SGHRS and YFSETQ. The CDR3 region has the DNA TGCGCCAGCAGACAAGGACAGGGAGCCGAGCAGTACTTC. This sequence encodes CASRQGQGAEQYF. The variable domain in full, with the rest retrieved from reference TRBV5-1 and TRBJ2-7, is KAGVTQTPRYLIKTRGQQVTLSCSPISGHRSVSWYQQTPGQGLQFLFEYFSETQRNKGNFPGRFSGRQFSNSRSEMNVSTLELGDSALYLCASRQGQGAEQYFGPGTRLTVT.

The V call is TRBV2, the J call TRBJ1-1, with unresolved D. Germline loops: CDR1 SNHLY, CDR2 FYNNEI. V dropped 5 bases and J dropped 1 base, with 11 bases sitting between them. This CDR3 has 14 amino acids. The CDR3 DNA follows: TGTGCCAGCAGTATCGACATGAAGAACACTGAAGCTTTCTTT. Translating gives CASSIDMKNTEAFF.

The gene calls are TRBV29-1 and TRBJ1-4; TRBD1 matches 7 bases. V lost 7 bases to trimming and J lost 5 bases; unmatched junction nucleotides: 4. This CDR3 is 12 amino acids long. Germline assignment: CDR1 SQVTM and CDR2 ANQGSEA. This chain's CDR3 is CSGGQTNEKLFF. Written as DNA, the CDR3 is TGCAGCGGGGGACAGACCAATGAAAAACTGTTTTTT.

This clone was counted between two and nine times. The chain links TRBV6-4 to TRBJ1-3; unclear D gene. This CDR3 is 13 amino acids long. V was cut by 6 bases and J by 0 bases, with 6 bases left in between. Per germline, CDR1 MRHNA and CDR2 SNTAGT. This chain's CDR3 is CASRANSGNTIYF. In DNA, the CDR3 is TGTGCCAGCAGGGCGAACTCTGGAAACACCATATATTTT.